This T cell receptor beta chain was recorded in a study of blood T cells in healthy people across ages. Per individual sample, total RNA of at least 6 micrograms was extracted. The CDR3 consists of 12 residues. Germline lookup yields CDR1 LGHDT and CDR2 YNNKEL (reference sequence). The germline V and J ends were trimmed by 1 base and 1 base, with 1 base remaining between them. Study-wide points: Significant beta diversity loss was already apparent by age 40, declining roughly linearly.

This clonotype was seen many times. Antigen specificity is unknown. The authors ran a second PCR of 7 to 11 cycles using a sample-barcoded 5' primer and a J-beta primer mix. Every individual sample yielded 3 million or more paired-end reads (each containing CDR3). TCRdb analysed the 5' RACE reads with MiXCR anew, one entry per CDR3 protein. The table records about 640,000 distinct CDR3 sequences, about 54% of them present only once. The origin of this receptor is a man aged 60 to 69 in good health. The chain links TRBV3-1 to TRBJ2-5; D gene unclear. Sequenced input: blood. The CDR3 here is CASSQGQETQYF. CDR3 sequence (DNA): TGTGCCAGCAGCCAAGGCCAAGAGACCCAGTACTTC.